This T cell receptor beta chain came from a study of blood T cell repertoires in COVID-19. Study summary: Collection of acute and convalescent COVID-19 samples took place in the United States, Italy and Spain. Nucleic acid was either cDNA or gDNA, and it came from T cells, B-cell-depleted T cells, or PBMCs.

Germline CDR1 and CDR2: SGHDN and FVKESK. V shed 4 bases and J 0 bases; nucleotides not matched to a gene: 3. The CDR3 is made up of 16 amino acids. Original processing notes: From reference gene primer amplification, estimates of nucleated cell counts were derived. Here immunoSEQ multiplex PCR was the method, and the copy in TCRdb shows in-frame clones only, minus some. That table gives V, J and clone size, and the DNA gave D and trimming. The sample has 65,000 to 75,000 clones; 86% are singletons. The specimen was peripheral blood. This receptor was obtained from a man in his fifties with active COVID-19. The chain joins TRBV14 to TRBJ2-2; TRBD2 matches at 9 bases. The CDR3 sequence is CASSRGGATNTGELFF. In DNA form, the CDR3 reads TGTGCCAGCAGCCGCGGGGGGGCAACGAACACCGGGGAGCTGTTTTTT.